This TCR beta chain was obtained from a study of CD4 T cells in relation to SARS-CoV-2 and coronaviruses (dated by TCRdb to the early 2020s). Broadly, across the study: In the ViraFEST assay, PBMCs were cultured with antigen for under 13 days, after which TCR beta CDR3s were sequenced to identify antigen-specific clonal expansions. The Adaptive Biotechnologies TCR-sequencing kit was used to sequence samples from a few pre-COVID donors and the naive versus memory experiments, while other data came from Illumina-based sequencing. For other donors in the study, expansion assays were sequenced with a different, Illumina-based TCR-beta assay. At the level of individual TCR clonotypes, the study evaluated whether memory CD4+ T cells crossreact between the spike proteins of SARS-CoV-2 and those of common cold coronaviruses. An HIV-1 Nef peptide pool or a culture without peptide was used as the negative reference condition. Patient-derived lymphoblastoid cell lines were used to map the HLA restriction of shared crossreactive spike epitopes.

V gives up 1 base and J gives up 4 bases, and the segment between their germline ends measures 10 bases. Measured from the cysteine to the phenylalanine, the CDR3 is 14 residues long. The entry retains the CDR3 DNA only, 42 bases that are in frame from base 1. CDR1 and CDR2, looked up from the germline V gene (reference sequence), are SEHNR and FQNEAQ. Libraries were built with the immunoSEQ multiplex PCR assay. The original methods were these. During preprocessing, nonproductive sequences were discarded, as were any CDR3s that did not begin with C, did not end with F or W, or were shorter than 7 amino acids. Antigen-specific clonotypes were called with the MANAFEST web app on the basis of expansion relative to the reference and to other culture wells. To be counted as positive, a clone had to show significant expansion compared with the reference culture, at an FDR below 0.05, in 2 of 3 replicate wells. To be called positive, a clone also had to show significant expansion compared with every other tandem well and an odds ratio greater than 5. Pairwise Levenshtein distance, computed with the stringdist R package after three terminal residues were trimmed from each end, was used as the measure of CDR3 homology. As stored in TCRdb, this immuneACCESS dataset retains in-frame rearrangements with V and J assigned. A fraction of the clones does not appear; measured against another copy, unresolved V genes explain less than half of the discrepancy, and the remainder lacks a known reason. The V and J calls and clone size come from that table; D and trimming were worked out from the DNA. The sample table records roughly 23,000 clones; 77% of these occur just once. The ten biggest clones cover 16% of the sample.

Summary of the overall study and its limitations: Because the crossreactivity analysis focused on spike protein, crossreactivity against other viral proteins was not assessed. The study was limited by small numbers of patients and tested TCRs. Pre-pandemic and post-infection samples were not both contributed by any donor, so tracing of the source of pre-existing responses was limited. Significantly weaker SARS-CoV-2-driven expansion was shown by crossreactive clones than by monoreactive clones, consistent with antigenic imprinting. In about 60% of donors, memory CD4+ clonotypes turned up that crossrecognized SARS-CoV-2 and at least one common cold coronavirus spike.

Only a few counts were recorded for this clone. Its antigen is still unknown. Per-base qualities were not stored, and no clone one base away is much larger. CD4+ T cells from unexposed donors were collected before the COVID-19 pandemic (2011-2018). After around ten days of culture, CD4+ T cells were isolated with the EasySep CD4+ T cell isolation kit. As cell number allowed, CD4+ T cells from unexposed donors were tested for reactivity to SARS-CoV-2 S and N and to four common cold coronavirus spike pools. Each well received 1.5 million to 2.5 million PBMCs, cultured in IMDM supplemented with roughly 4.9% human AB serum and around 9 IU/ml IL-2. Half of the culture medium was replaced with fresh IL-2-containing medium on days 3 and 7. In general, triplicate replicate wells were used for every peptide culture condition. Leukapheresis product for the unexposed donors was purchased commercially. Ficoll-Paque PLUS gradient centrifugation was used to isolate PBMCs from leukapheresis product or whole blood. PBMCs were either used fresh in the expansion assay or cryopreserved at -140 degrees C. The QIAamp Micro DNA Kit was used to extract genomic DNA from the CD4+ T cells.

The sequence links TRBV7-9 to TRBJ1-2, with no confident D gene call. Sequencing used CD4+ T cells from PBMCs, cultured in vitro. This clonotype was sampled from a human donor in good health. The CDR3 region reads CASSLVVTAYGYTF. The DNA reads as follows: TGTGCCAGCAGCTTAGTCGTTACGGCCTATGGCTACACCTTC.